This T cell receptor beta chain is from a study of blood T cell repertoires in COVID-19. Study information: Whether acute or convalescent, the COVID-19 samples came from the United States, Italy and Spain.

Trimming took 5 bases from V and 4 from J, leaving 6 bases between them. The CDR3 covers 11 residues. Germline CDR1 reads SGHAT; CDR2 reads FQNNGV. The assay was immunoSEQ multiplex PCR, and TCRdb's table has in-frame clones only and misses some. This repertoire shows 65,000 to 95,000 clones, roughly 84% found once; its top ten account for about a fifth. This clonotype was obtained from a woman aged 45-65 years with acute or convalescent COVID-19. V and J are TRBV11-2 and TRBJ2-7; the D is unclear. The sample was peripheral blood. CDR3 in DNA: TGTGCCAGCAGCCCTTTATACGAGCAGTACTTC. It specifies CASSPLYEQYF.